This T cell receptor beta chain came from a study of CD8 T cells in ankylosing spondylitis. TCRdb re-analysed the 5' RACE reads in MiXCR, keeping a single row per CDR3 protein. The sample contains fewer than 650,000 distinct CDR3 sequences, about 13% of which appear only once. This clonotype was detected a few times. Its antigen is as yet unknown. Findings and limits, study-wide: Significant enrichment of disease-linked clones was reported in matched ankylosing spondylitis synovial fluid. A TCR beta motif of 7 or 8 highly homologous variants appeared characteristic of ankylosing spondylitis blood.

Germline V gives CDR1 DFQATT, CDR2 SNEGSKA (reference sequence). The CDR3 covers 18 residues. The J segment lost 5 bases and the V segment lost 6 bases, leaving 20 bases of the junction unmatched. The clonotype comes from a male donor with ankylosing spondylitis. The specimen sequenced was blood, either unsorted or a sorted T cell fraction (not recorded which). V usage is TRBV20-1 and J usage is TRBJ1-1; 11 bases agree with TRBD1. The CDR3 sequence: CSAGDRGTWDWRRTEAFF. Written as DNA, the CDR3 is TGCAGTGCCGGGGACAGGGGGACTTGGGATTGGAGAAGGACTGAAGCTTTCTTT.